This TCR beta chain is drawn from a study of blood T cell repertoires in COVID-19. Germline V gene lookup returns CDR1 MNHEY and CDR2 SVGEGT. Trimming removed 6 bases at V and 1 base at J, with 16 bases between. There are 15 residues in the CDR3. The data were produced by immunoSEQ multiplex PCR, yet TCRdb's version contains in-frame clones alone and is incomplete. The sample contains roughly 49,000 clones, about four fifths of which appear only once. This chain connects TRBV6-2 or TRBV6-3 to TRBJ2-7, with unresolved D. The clonotype was recovered from a man aged 45-60 years with active COVID-19. The sequencing input was peripheral blood. CDR3 sequence (DNA): TGTGCCAGCAGCCACTACGGGTCAGCGTCCTACGAGCAGTACTTC. It translates to CASSHYGSASYEQYF.